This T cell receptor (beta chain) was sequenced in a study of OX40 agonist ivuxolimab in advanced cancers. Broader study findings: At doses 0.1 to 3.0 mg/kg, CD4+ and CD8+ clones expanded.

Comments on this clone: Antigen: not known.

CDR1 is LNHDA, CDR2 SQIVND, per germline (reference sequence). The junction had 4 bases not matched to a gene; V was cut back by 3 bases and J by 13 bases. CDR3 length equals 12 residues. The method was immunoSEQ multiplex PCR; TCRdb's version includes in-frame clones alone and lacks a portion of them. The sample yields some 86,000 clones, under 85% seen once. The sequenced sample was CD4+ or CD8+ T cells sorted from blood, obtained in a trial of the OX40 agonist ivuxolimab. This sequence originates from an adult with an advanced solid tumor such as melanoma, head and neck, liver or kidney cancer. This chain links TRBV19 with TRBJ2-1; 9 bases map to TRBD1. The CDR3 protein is CASSIDRGIQFF. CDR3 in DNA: TGTGCCAGTAGTATCGACAGGGGGATTCAGTTCTTC.